The T cell receptor beta chain described here comes from a study of blood T cells in healthy people across ages. The study's findings and limits: TCR beta diversity correlated strongly with naive T cell percentage.

J lost 3 bases, V lost 6 bases, and 7 bases had no gene match. In germline, CDR1 is SGHRS, CDR2 YFSETQ. The CDR3 contains 14 residues. Samples each had at least 5.5 micrograms of total RNA extracted. Alongside a J-beta primer mix, a sample-barcoded 5' primer served in a second PCR lasting 7 to 11 cycles. TCRdb reprocessed the 5' RACE reads via MiXCR and lists one record per CDR3 protein. The table lists about 670,000 distinct CDR3 sequences, more than 45% of them singletons. This clonotype has just a few counts. The target antigen is unknown. The chain combines TRBV5-1 with TRBJ2-3; 7 nucleotides agree with TRBD1. The sequence was collected from an elderly woman in good health. The sequencing input was blood. CDR3 in amino acids: CASKQGYSTDTQYF. CDR3 bases: TGCGCCAGCAAACAGGGGTATTCGACAGATACGCAGTATTTT.